This T cell receptor beta chain stems from a study of blood T cell repertoires in COVID-19. The overall study: In each case, the material was cDNA or gDNA derived from T cells, B-cell-depleted T cells, or PBMCs.

Looked up from germline, CDR1 is SGHVS and CDR2 is FNYEAQ. The length of the CDR3 is 15 residues. The V and J ends lost 3 bases and 5 bases respectively, with 16 bases between them. Clones were sequenced by immunoSEQ multiplex PCR, and TCRdb holds only the in-frame ones, with some missing. The table records fewer than 110,000 clones, about 90% of them present only once. The sample holds one count of this clone. The sample taken for sequencing was peripheral blood. This sequence joins TRBV7-6 and TRBJ2-5, with D tentatively TRBD2 (6 bases). The sequence was collected from a human donor in a cohort sampled during active COVID-19. CDR3 in amino acids: CASSLVLGGRETQYF. CDR3 DNA: TGTGCCAGCAGCTTGGTCTTAGGAGGGAGGGAGACCCAGTACTTC. Drawing the rest from reference TRBV7-6 and TRBJ2-5, the complete variable domain is GAGVSQSPRYKVTKRGQDVALRCDPISGHVSLYWYRQALGQGPEFLTYFNYEAQQDKSGLPNDRFSAERPEGSISTLTIQRTEQRDSAMYRCASSLVLGGRETQYFGPGTRLLVL.